The 12 T cell receptor beta chains presented below share a single source sample, sequenced in a study of T cells expressing NK-cell markers. TCRdb processed the 5' RACE reads again and assigns one entry to each CDR3 protein, with no DNA. Recorded for this sample: 500,000 to 700,000 distinct CDR3 sequences. The specimen sequenced was blood T cells: a sorted CD56 or NKG2C T cell subset, CD4+ or CD8+ T cells, or bulk PBMC T cells (not recorded which). The receptors were gathered from a young man in good health.

The V gene is TRBV6-2 or TRBV6-3, the J gene TRBJ1-5; the TCRdb D gene call, TRBD1, has no DNA to confirm it. The CDR3 loop spans 18 amino acids. Germline lookup yields CDR1 MNHEY and CDR2 SVGEGT. CDR3 in amino acids: CASSYFIRDGYSNQPQHF.

The chain recombines TRBV5-1 with TRBJ2-1; there is no DNA to check the TCRdb D call of TRBD1. Germline V gene sequence: CDR1 SGHRS, CDR2 YFSETQ. CDR3 size: 14 residues. This CDR3 is CASRPVPSYNEQFF.

This CDR3 is CASSLVGARTERYTGELFF. The V call is TRBV7-8, the J call TRBJ2-2; TCRdb reports TRBD1, a call that lacks DNA to check it against. CDR3 length: 19 residues. Germline assignment: CDR1 SGHVS and CDR2 FQNEAQ.

The rearrangement links TRBV7-9 to TRBJ2-2; TCRdb indicates TRBD2, and absent DNA this call remains unverified. Per the germline V gene, CDR1 is SEHNR and CDR2 is FQNEAQ (reference sequence). The CDR3 contains 13 residues. The CDR3 here is CASSQTSGPELFF.

This chain connects TRBV20-1 to TRBJ2-3. The germline V gene encodes CDR1 DFQATT and CDR2 SNEGSKA (reference sequence). There are 13 residues in the CDR3. The CDR3 is CSARTALADTQYF.

The chain combines TRBV20-1 with TRBJ2-5; there is no DNA to check the TCRdb D call of TRBD1. Germline CDR1 DFQATT, CDR2 SNEGSKA (reference sequence). This CDR3 spans 16 amino acids. The CDR3 loop reads CSARDLRQGDQETQYF.

The chain joins TRBV6-5 to TRBJ2-5; absent DNA, TCRdb's TRBD1 call cannot be checked. The CDR3 consists of 14 residues. CDR1 is MNHEY, CDR2 SVGAGI, per germline. The CDR3 spells CASSSRTGRETQYF.

The chain has TRBV20-1 and TRBJ1-1. CDR1 is DFQATT and CDR2 is SNEGSKA in the germline V gene (reference sequence). CDR3 length: 13 residues. CDR3 amino acids: CSAAVGGGYEAFF.

The chain joins TRBV12-3 or TRBV12-4 to TRBJ2-3; checking the TCRdb D call of TRBD1 is not possible without DNA. The CDR3 is made up of 15 amino acids. The CDR3 loop reads CASSYSGGEKDTQYF.

The chain joins TRBV20-1 to TRBJ1-1; with no DNA, the TCRdb D assignment of TRBD1 cannot be verified. This CDR3 contains 15 residues. The germline CDR1 and CDR2 sequences are DFQATT and SNEGSKA (reference sequence). The CDR3 protein is CSAVSPGQGDTEAFF.

The chain joins TRBV7-8 to TRBJ2-1; TCRdb selects TRBD2, and the lack of DNA leaves this call unchecked. Germline loops: CDR1 SGHVS, CDR2 FQNEAQ. The CDR3 has 17 residues. CDR3 protein: CASSPAGTSKSYNEQFF. Filled out from reference TRBV7-8 and TRBJ2-1, the complete variable domain reads GAGVSQSPRYKVAKRGQDVALRCDPISGHVSLFWYQQALGQGPEFLTYFQNEAQLDKSGLPSDRFFAERPEGSVSTLKIQRTQQEDSAVYLCASSPAGTSKSYNEQFFGPGTRLTVL.

The chain uses TRBV12-3 or TRBV12-4 and TRBJ2-1; lacking DNA, the TRBD1 call made by TCRdb goes unchecked. CDR3 length: 12 residues. This CDR3 reads CASRGGGREQFF.